A single sample is the source of the 19 T cell receptor beta chains below, sequenced in a study of T cells after yellow fever vaccination. TCRdb fed the 5' RACE reads into MiXCR, producing one record per CDR3 protein. The sample includes a few hundred thousand distinct CDR3 sequences, 3.5% to 4.5% of them seen just once. The material sequenced was PBMCs, taken 5 days after the yellow fever booster vaccination. All receptors come from a man between 18 and 29 years old who received the YFV17D yellow fever vaccine.

This clonotype appeared a few times. V usage is TRBV20-1 and J usage is TRBJ1-2, with TRBD1 as a possible D gene (5 bases). Germline V gene sequence: CDR1 DFQATT, CDR2 SNEGSKA (reference sequence). The CDR3 totals 14 residues. Trimming left V 5 bases short and J 3 bases short, with 16 bases between. CDR3 nucleotides: TGCAGTGCTGGAAAGACAGATTCTGACTATGGCTACACCTTC. It is translated as CSAGKTDSDYGYTF.

This clonotype was counted between two and nine times. The chain is built from TRBV5-6 and TRBJ2-5; D might be TRBD1 (6 bases). CDR1 and CDR2 from the germline V gene are SGHDT and YYEEEE. The CDR3 is made up of 13 amino acids. Trimming took off 3 bases at V and 5 bases at J, with 11 bases between the two ends. DNA of the CDR3: TGTGCCAGCAGCTCAAACAGGGCTGAGACCCAGTACTTC. This codes for CASSSNRAETQYF.

This clonotype came up many times. The gene calls are TRBV10-3 and TRBJ2-4; D is ambiguous. This CDR3 is built from 14 residues. Trimming removed 0 bases at V and 15 bases at J, with 18 bases between. Germline values: CDR1 ENHRY, CDR2 SYGVKD. As DNA, the CDR3 is TGTGCCATCAGTGAGTCAATCTTCAGTCCCCATCGGTACTTC. Translation: CAISESIFSPHRYF.

This clonotype was counted ten times or more. The CDR3 spells CASRPLPTAATDTQYF. CDR3 nucleotide sequence: TGTGCCAGCCGACCCCTACCGACAGCGGCCACAGATACGCAGTATTTT. The genes are TRBV9 and TRBJ2-3; D may match TRBD1 or TRBD2 (5 bases each). Trimming cost V 7 bases and J 2 bases, with 20 bases left between them. The germline V gene encodes CDR1 SGDLS and CDR2 YYNGEE. The CDR3 length is 16 residues. The complete variable domain, with remaining parts taken from reference TRBV9 and TRBJ2-3, reads DSGVTQTPKHLITATGQRVTLRCSPRSGDLSVYWYQQSLDQGLQFLIQYYNGEERAKGNILERFSAQQFPDLHSELNLSSLELGDSALYFCASRPLPTAATDTQYFGPGTRLTVL.

Only a few counts were recorded for this clonotype. The rearrangement joins TRBV5-1 to TRBJ2-5; 7 bases are a match to TRBD2. Germline assignment: CDR1 SGHRS and CDR2 YFSETQ. Trimming at V came to 3 bases and at J to 5 bases, leaving 22 bases not matched to a gene. The CDR3 has 19 residues. The CDR3 nucleotides are TGCGCCAGCAGCTCATCTCTTCGGGTCCAGCGGGGAGGGGTTGAGACCCAGTACTTC. This encodes CASSSSLRVQRGGVETQYF. The whole variable domain, remainder taken from reference TRBV5-1 and TRBJ2-5, is KAGVTQTPRYLIKTRGQQVTLSCSPISGHRSVSWYQQTPGQGLQFLFEYFSETQRNKGNFPGRFSGRQFSNSRSEMNVSTLELGDSALYLCASSSSLRVQRGGVETQYFGPGTRLLVL.

In its sample, this clonotype was seen a few times. V usage is TRBV5-6 and J usage is TRBJ1-2; 7 nucleotides align to TRBD1. Germline V gene sequence: CDR1 SGHDT, CDR2 YYEEEE. After removal of 2 bases from V and 8 bases from J, the junction contained 6 bases not matched to a gene. The CDR3 totals 13 residues. The CDR3 loop is CASSFDRAEGYTF. Written as DNA, the CDR3 is TGTGCCAGCAGCTTTGACAGGGCAGAGGGCTACACCTTC.

This clonotype was observed many times. The chain uses TRBV7-2 and TRBJ1-2, with 8 bases fitting TRBD1. Looked up from germline, CDR1 is SGHTA and CDR2 is FQGNSA. The length of the CDR3 is 18 residues. The V gene end was trimmed by 0 bases and the J gene end by 5 bases; junction bases not matched to a gene: 14. The CDR3 DNA reads TGTGCCAGCAGCTTAGCGGGGGACAGGCCGAATGCTTTTTATGGCTACACCTTC. It encodes CASSLAGDRPNAFYGYTF.

This clonotype has more than one count but fewer than ten. A read error may account for a junction end that differs from germline. The genes are TRBV7-2 and TRBJ2-1; D is possibly TRBD1 or TRBD2 (5 bases each). This CDR3 spans 15 amino acids. The germline V gene has CDR1 SGHTA and CDR2 FQGNSA. The CDR3 sequence is CASRRPGTSSNEQFF. The CDR3 region has the DNA TGTGCCAGCAGGCGCCCCGGGACCTCCTCCAATGAGCAGTTCTTC. The complete variable domain, with remaining parts taken from reference TRBV7-2 and TRBJ2-1, reads GAGVSQSPSNKVTEKGKDVELRCDPISGHTALYWYRQSLGQGLEFLIYFQGNSAPDKSGLPSDRFSAERTGGSVSTLTIQRTQQEDSAVYLCASRRPGTSSNEQFFGPGTRLTVL.

This clonotype has a handful of counts. V gene TRBV12-3 or TRBV12-4 combines with J gene TRBJ2-1, with D maybe TRBD2 (5 bases). There are 15 residues in the CDR3. Trimming cost V 6 bases and J 6 bases, with 18 bases left between them. CDR3 region: CASSSSLGLRNEQFF. In nucleotides, the CDR3 is TGTGCCAGCAGCTCCTCTCTCGGACTGCGCAATGAGCAGTTCTTC.

The V gene is TRBV6-6, the J gene TRBJ2-1; 7 nucleotides match TRBD2. The CDR3 loop spans 16 amino acids. The V gene's germline CDR1 is MNHNY and CDR2 SVGAGI (reference sequence). Trimming cost V 4 bases and J 10 bases; bases outside gene matches: 16. CDR3 region: CASSSPFRGDGWEQFF. CDR3 coding DNA: TGTGCCAGCAGTTCTCCTTTCCGGGGGGATGGATGGGAGCAGTTCTTC.

The chain has TRBV9 and TRBJ2-2; no reliable D call. The germline V gene encodes CDR1 SGDLS and CDR2 YYNGEE. The germline V and J ends were trimmed by 2 bases and 0 bases, with 5 bases remaining between them. The CDR3 totals 14 residues. The chain's CDR3 is CASSVAANTGELFF. The DNA of the CDR3 is TGTGCCAGCAGCGTGGCAGCGAACACCGGGGAGCTGTTTTTT.

The chain has TRBV7-9 and TRBJ2-7, with D maybe TRBD2 (5 bases). From germline, CDR1 is SEHNR and CDR2 FQNEAQ (reference sequence). This CDR3 has 13 amino acids. Between the trimmed V and J ends, which lost 6 bases and 3 bases, there was a span of 12 bases. Here the CDR3 reads CASSSGINYEQYF. In DNA, the CDR3 is TGTGCCAGCAGTTCCGGGATCAACTACGAGCAGTACTTC.

The rearrangement joins TRBV5-4 to TRBJ2-5; 9 nucleotides agree with TRBD2. This CDR3 spans 15 amino acids. After removal of 1 base from V and 4 bases from J, the junction contained 5 bases not matched to a gene. Germline values: CDR1 SGHNT, CDR2 YYREEE (reference sequence). The CDR3 is CASSLPLAGSETQYF. In DNA form, the CDR3 reads TGTGCCAGCAGCTTGCCGCTAGCGGGGTCAGAGACCCAGTACTTC.

The sample holds many counts of this clonotype. The chain carries TRBV28 and TRBJ2-7; 7 nucleotides match TRBD1. Trimming removed 5 bases from V and 1 base from J; junction bases left unmatched: 8. Germline assignment: CDR1 MDHEN and CDR2 SYDVKM. The CDR3 has 15 residues. The CDR3 reads CASSPSRQGSYEQYV. The CDR3 DNA reads as TGTGCCAGCAGTCCCTCAAGACAGGGTTCCTACGAGCAGTACGTC.

This clonotype came up many times. This chain joins TRBV5-1 and TRBJ2-3; perhaps D is TRBD1 or TRBD2 (5 bases each). The CDR3 sequence is 17 residues long. Trimming took 2 bases from V and 4 from J, leaving 20 bases between them. Germline CDR1 is SGHRS and CDR2 is YFSETQ. In nucleotides, the CDR3 is TGCGCCAGCAGCTTCCCCCCCGGGACGCAAGGGGCAGATACGCAGTATTTT. This encodes CASSFPPGTQGADTQYF.

This clonotype was seen repeatedly, ten times or more. CDR3 DNA sequence: TGCGCCAGCAGCTTGGGGAATCCCGACCGGGAAAAACTGTTTTTT. It codes for CASSLGNPDREKLFF. This sequence joins TRBV5-1 and TRBJ1-4; D unresolved. The V and J ends lost 0 bases and 8 bases respectively, with 14 bases between them. In germline, CDR1 is SGHRS, CDR2 YFSETQ. The CDR3 is 15 amino acids.

This clonotype was detected ten times or more. The CDR3 does not end in the conserved phenylalanine or tryptophan, so this is likely a read error. The limits of the CDR3 on the DNA are not certain, so only TCRdb's listed CDR3 is given. The rearrangement uses TRBV5-1 and TRBJ1-1; TRBD1, the table's D call, was not compared with the DNA. CDR1 SGHRS and CDR2 YFSETQ come from the germline V gene. The CDR3 length equals 11 residues, ends included. CDR3 in amino acids: CASSLSPETGV.

This chain connects TRBV12-3 or TRBV12-4 to TRBJ1-1, with D possibly TRBD1 on 5 matching bases. Deletions cut 5 bases from V and 4 bases from J, with 17 bases between. There are 15 residues in the CDR3. DNA for the CDR3: TGTGCCAGCAGTCCGCAGACAGACTTAGGCACTGAAGCTTTCTTT. Its protein is CASSPQTDLGTEAFF.

The chain uses TRBV18 and TRBJ2-5; 12 nucleotides agree with TRBD1. Germline V gives CDR1 KGHSH, CDR2 LQKENI. The CDR3 is made up of 16 amino acids. V dropped 1 base and J dropped 4; count of bases not matched to a gene: 4. CDR3 region: CASSPRDRGLGETQYF. The CDR3 DNA is TGTGCCAGCTCACCACGGGACAGGGGGCTCGGAGAGACCCAGTACTTC.